The TCR beta chain under discussion was sequenced for a study of cytomegalovirus exposure and HLA in healthy donors (dated by TCRdb to about 2017). Some background on the complete study: According to an earlier analysis of a few hundred of the donors, some 180 million T cells yielded 117 million unique TCR beta sequences and about 280 Gb of sequence data. An early release covering roughly 580 HLA-typed donors comprised roughly 300 gigabases of sequencing data and some 79 million unique TCR sequences. The genetic ancestry cluster associated with self-reported Caucasian donors included around four fifths of the roughly 410 genotyped donors. The study was designed to test whether signatures of past pathogen exposure could be identified by cataloging public T cell receptors. The study profiled the T cell repertoires of 500 to 800 subjects by immunosequencing and related them to cytomegalovirus serostatus. A separate validation cohort of about 110 different subjects was used in addition to the approximately 700-subject first cohort. To predict cytomegalovirus infection status, the study combined high-throughput TCR immunosequencing, statistical association of individual TCRs with disease status, and machine learning. In a later analysis, previously published TCR beta repertoires from 600 to 850 donors were re-analyzed and high-resolution HLA genotyping was added so that TCR occurrence patterns could be studied. The later analysis used no new phenotypic data to find candidate immune exposures, relying instead on TCR beta sequences and their occurrence across donors. To decide whether each TCR beta V gene segment behaved as functional or pseudogenic, an earlier analysis of some 600 of the donors relied on high-throughput TCR beta sequencing. Donor age, sex, ethnicity and CMV serostatus were compiled alongside the repertoire data. A later genetic analysis took genome-wide SNP genotypes for about three fifths of the 666 donors and used that subset as a discovery cohort. All discovery cohort repertoires had been generated using a single sequencing platform. Class I and class II HLA loci were covered by the typing at four-digit resolution. Typing coverage varied by locus: roughly 629-640 donors for A, B, C, DRB1 and DQB1; more than 500 for DQA1; around 570 for DPA1; some 470 for DPB1. Roughly 5 DR-DQ haplotypes were treated as single units for association and clustering because of strong linkage in the cohort. On average, 235,054 unique TCR beta nucleotide sequences were sequenced per donor among about 400 genotyped donors of the cohort, with roughly a sixth of those sequences being non-productive. Results the study describes overall, beyond this receptor: Some IMGT-functional V segments, including TRBV6-2 and TRBV6-3, could not be distinguished by the 87-base-pair reads and were therefore excluded. Cytomegalovirus status was reported to be diagnosed by the classifier with high specificity and sensitivity in both the original and validation cohorts. In a later analysis, HLA-associated TCR beta chains showed more clonal expansion and lower generation probabilities than non-associated chains that were equally common. The presence/absence analyses assumed that sequencing depth was roughly uniform across donors, and that assumption may not be true. A group of highly shared sequence variants was considered likely to be a technical artifact of the sequencing pipeline. Only TCR beta chains were sequenced in this cohort, and the absence of alpha or paired-chain data limited detectable features. A further reported finding was that TCR beta sequences accurately predicted the HLA-A and HLA-B alleles for most subjects in the first cohort. Strong co-occurrence of HLA alleles, especially DR and DQ, made assigning TCR associations to individual alleles difficult. A total of 150 to 200 TCR beta chains were listed by the study as associated with cytomegalovirus. According to a later genetic analysis, donors in an Asian-associated ancestry cluster had fewer N-insertions in productive TCRs than the roughly 660-donor mean. An earlier analysis of several hundred of the donors showed that most TCR beta V segments appeared in productive rearrangements either about 90% or about 30% of the time, which broadly matched IMGT annotations. While some public TCRs were present in many individuals, most TCR sequences turned up only very rarely across donors. Most CMV-associated TCR beta chains appeared to be HLA-restricted in a later analysis, and the HLA associations seemed to be driven largely by CMV exposure. At a false discovery rate of 0.05, a later analysis linked 15,000 to 20,000 TCR beta sequences to specific HLA alleles. In a later analysis, several top co-occurrence clusters were reported to appear linked to parvovirus B19, influenza, CMV and Epstein-Barr virus. Correlated functional status among segregating V segments might be attributable to linkage disequilibrium, but an unknown experimental factor could not be ruled out. In vitro tests confirmed that a few of the cytomegalovirus-associated TCR beta chains recognize cytomegalovirus antigens. The only immune exposure information available for the cohort was CMV serostatus. An association between a missense DCLRE1C variant and V-gene and J-gene trimming of TCR beta chains was found in a later genetic analysis and replicated in an independent cohort. The earlier analysis of approximately 560 of the donors excluded some 16 rarely observed V segments, including chromosome 9 orphons, because counts were too low. In a later analysis, TCR association rates were found to vary across HLA loci, with the most associated TCRs seen for DRB1 alleles and the fewest for HLA-C alleles. According to the authors, the approach could potentially be generalized to other disease states and immunological phenotypes. Because HLA typing was missing for some donors at each locus, association tests included only the typed subset.

In total, fewer than 750 healthy bone marrow donors made up the cohort. At the time of sampling, all cohort members were nominally healthy, though unrecorded immune exposures were likely present. The donor was CMV seropositive and belonged to the group of 250 to 350 seropositive cohort members. A peripheral blood sample was collected from each donor, and TCR beta sequencing was performed on peripheral blood mononuclear cells. Genomic DNA extraction from the blood cell samples was performed with the Qiagen DNeasy Blood Extraction Kit. The junction shows trimming of 0 bases on V and 4 bases on J, and the gene matches do not reach 5 bases of it. The germline V gene sets CDR1 to MNHNS and CDR2 to SASEGT. Inclusive of the bounding cysteine and phenylalanine, the CDR3 is 16 residues long. Only CDR3 DNA remains: 48 bases, in frame from the first base. Library generation was performed with the immunoSEQ multiplex PCR assay. A mixture of 60 forward primers for TCR Vbeta segments and 13 reverse primers for TCR Jbeta segments was used in the multiplex PCR. A multiplex PCR assay on genomic DNA amplified the CDR3 region of rearranged TCR beta genes. The Illumina HiSeq System was used to sequence the amplified TCR beta libraries as 87-base-pair reads. In the authors' own workflow: A later analysis counted around 72 million unique TCR beta chains across the 640 or so repertoires, and approximately 11 million of these chains were shared by at least two donors. A nearest-neighbor algorithm error-corrected the raw reads and collapsed the reads into unique sequences, merging closely related sequences to remove PCR and sequencing errors. To assign V, D and J gene segments, CDR3 sequences were aligned to IMGT reference sequences. For a sequence to be retained, a match of at least six nucleotides was required to both a V gene segment and a J gene segment. Rearrangements were called productive when the CDR3 lacked stop codons and stayed in frame with V and J; all others were non-productive. Following IMGT convention, CDR3 was defined as the stretch from the second conserved V-encoded cysteine up to the conserved J-encoded phenylalanine. The earlier analysis of 500 to 600 of the donors excluded sequences that lacked an unambiguous match to a single V gene segment. An earlier analysis of over 450 of the donors classified V segments as functional when productive rearrangements were above 56.7% and as segregating when the standard deviation between donors was above 5%. A statistical classification framework was built to diagnose cytomegalovirus status from the catalog of TCR beta chain sequences. V and J gene assignment, in a later analysis, came from comparing TCR nucleotide sequences with IMGT/GENE-DB human TR gene sequences. In a later analysis, CDR3 sequences and most-parsimonious VDJ recombination scenarios were assigned using the TCRdist pipeline. In a later analysis, each TCR beta chain was defined by its CDR3 amino acid sequence together with its V-gene family, and reads lacking a unique V-gene family were excluded. A later analysis removed 592 highly shared, low-generation-probability nucleotide sequences to deal with suspected cross-contamination and a sequencing artifact. For each public chain, a later analysis derived a clonal expansion index from normalized ranks of inferred template counts within each repertoire. In a later analysis, generation probabilities were computed with a VDJ recombination model fitted to out-of-frame rearrangements, and the resulting probabilities were checked against IGoR. In a later analysis, hypergeometric tests were used to score TCR-TCR, TCR-HLA and TCR-CMV co-occurrence, with a repertoire-size bias correction applied to TCR pairs. False discovery rates were estimated in a later analysis by permuting HLA or CMV assignments 20 times. In a later analysis, co-occurring TCRs were grouped with DBSCAN, and TCRdist sequence similarity was added when clustering was performed within HLA-allele-positive subsets. Repertoires with fewer than 30,000 or more than 120,000 public chains were left out of co-occurrence clustering, as were five repertoires with anomalous nucleotide sharing. What TCRdb holds here is the immuneACCESS table cut down to in-frame rearrangements. Part of the clones is not present; checked against another copy, under half of the missing clones reflect an unresolved V gene, and the others are unexplained. Clone size and V and J calls were adopted from that table, with D and trimming inferred from the DNA. The sample's table covers roughly 220,000 clones. More than 0.95% of the sample is held by the ten biggest clonotypes.

A word on this clone: It has no known antigen specificity.

Material for sequencing was PBMCs. This receptor was taken from a girl aged 2-15 years in good health and CMV-seropositive. The chain is encoded by TRBV6-1 joined to TRBJ1-5, with 8 bases aligning to TRBD1. DNA sequence: TGTGCCAGCAGTGAAGCGCTTGGACAGGGAAATCAGCCCCAGCATTTT. Its protein is CASSEALGQGNQPQHF.